This T cell receptor (beta chain) stems from a study of blood T cell repertoires in COVID-19 (dated by TCRdb to 2018 to 2020). Turning to the overall study: Collaborator samples came from the United States, Italy and Spain and covered acute and convalescent phases of COVID-19. The prospective study material was composed of cDNA or gDNA derived from T cells, B-cell-depleted T cells, or PBMCs. Subjects who had been exposed to COVID-19, were actively infected with it, or had recovered from it provided the deeply sampled blood TCRbeta repertoires that made up the dataset. The repertoires were released in a freely available public database intended as a resource for research on the immune response to SARS-CoV-2. Samples came from the ongoing ImmuneRACE study (first 160 participants) plus 1,254 subjects from 6 global collaborators. A de-identified subject ID, COVID-19 status, age in years and sex were almost always included in the sample metadata. Where HLA class I and class II types were available, the types were taken from metadata supplied by the sample provider, not from assay-based typing.

The collaborating institutions used their own protocols to collect whole blood in K2EDTA tubes. Collaborator samples were shipped for TCRbeta analysis as frozen whole blood, isolated PBMCs, or DNA extracted from either sample type. Overall study outcomes, separate from this receptor: The amount of clinical and demographic metadata varied by source and participant and was provided uncurated.

Points on this clone: Its antigen target is currently unknown. Base qualities are not provided; no much larger clone lies one nucleotide away.

The immunoSEQ Assay, a bias-controlled multiplex PCR, was used to amplify TCRbeta CDR3 regions from genomic DNA. The authors' pipeline ran thus. The number of nucleated cells in each sample was estimated from the amplification of reference gene primers within the assay. Sequence reads were collapsed and filtered to measure the absolute abundance of every unique TCRbeta CDR3 rearrangement. For each sample, productive Simpson clonality was calculated by taking the square root of Simpson's diversity index across productive rearrangements. In TCRdb, the immuneACCESS table is reduced to in-frame sequences with V and J assigned. These tables do not hold every clone; where another copy was compared, an unresolved V gene accounts for under half, and the others remain unexplained. The V and J calls and clone size were taken over from that table, and D and trimming were inferred from the DNA. The sample table records 200,000 to 300,000 clones; around 87% of these occur just once. The ten largest clones represent approximately 6.8% of the sample.

The CDR3 numbers 16 residues from cysteine through phenylalanine. Only CDR3 DNA is held: 48 bases, read in frame from base 1. CDR1 and CDR2 were assigned from the germline V gene as SNHLY and FYNNEI. Ends trimmed: V by 1 base, J by 9 bases; bases unmatched to a gene: 8. Sequencing was carried out using peripheral blood. The rearrangement combines TRBV2 with TRBJ2-1, with 11 middle bases fitting TRBD2. This TCR was recovered from a woman aged 65 to 85 with active or convalescent COVID-19. The CDR3 protein sequence reads: CASSEGTLAGGVEQFF. The nucleotide sequence reads TGTGCCAGCAGTGAAGGAACCTTAGCGGGGGGGGTTGAGCAGTTCTTC. With the portions outside the CDR3 filled from the reference TRBV2 and TRBJ2-1 genes, the complete variable region becomes EPEVTQTPSHQVTQMGQEVILRCVPISNHLYFYWYRQILGQKVEFLVSFYNNEISEKSEIFDDQFSVERPDGSNFTLKIRSTKLEDSAMYFCASSEGTLAGGVEQFFGPGTRLTVL.